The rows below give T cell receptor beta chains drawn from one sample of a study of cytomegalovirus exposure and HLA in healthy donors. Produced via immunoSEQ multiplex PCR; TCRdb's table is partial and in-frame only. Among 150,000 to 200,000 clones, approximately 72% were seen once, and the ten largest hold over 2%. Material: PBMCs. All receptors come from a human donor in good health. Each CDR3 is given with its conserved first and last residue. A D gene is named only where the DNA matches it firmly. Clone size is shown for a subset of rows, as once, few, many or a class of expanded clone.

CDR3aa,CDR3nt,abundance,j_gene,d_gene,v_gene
CASSPSQGNQPQHF,TGTGCCAGCTCACCATCCCAGGGAAATCAGCCCCAGCATTTT,-,TRBJ1-5,-,TRBV18
CASSLVPAGGPTDTQYF,TGTGCCAGCAGCTTAGTGCCAGCGGGGGGGCCCACAGATACGCAGTATTTT,-,TRBJ2-3,TRBD2,TRBV13
CASSLRLVRGQSDGYTF,TGTGCCAGCAGCTTAAGATTAGTGCGAGGGCAGTCCGATGGCTACACCTTC,-,TRBJ1-2,-,TRBV7-3
CSVEAVRGGPNEQFF,TGCAGCGTTGAAGCGGTGCGGGGGGGGCCAAATGAGCAGTTCTTC,once,TRBJ2-1,TRBD2,TRBV29-1
CSAVGTETNTGELFF,TGCAGCGCAGTTGGAACGGAGACGAACACCGGGGAGCTGTTTTTT,-,TRBJ2-2,-,TRBV29-1
CASSPGGKYQPQHF,TGTGCCAGCAGCCCCGGGGGGAAGTATCAGCCCCAGCATTTT,-,TRBJ1-5,-,TRBV6-5
CASSVGGGATDTQYF,TGTGCCAGCAGTGTAGGCGGGGGGGCCACAGATACGCAGTATTTT,-,TRBJ2-3,TRBD2,TRBV6-4
CASSYWAGGRYEQYF,TGTGCCAGCAGTTATTGGGCAGGGGGCAGGTACGAGCAGTACTTC,-,TRBJ2-7,TRBD1,TRBV27
CASSSASGGGTDTQYF,TGTGCCAGCAGCTCGGCATCGGGGGGAGGCACAGATACGCAGTATTTT,-,TRBJ2-3,TRBD2,TRBV5-4
CSVERDNLIYEQYF,TGCAGCGTTGAAAGGGACAACCTAATCTACGAGCAGTACTTC,-,TRBJ2-7,-,TRBV29-1
CASSLVGRVSHRELFF,TGTGCCAGCAGCTTGGTAGGGAGAGTATCTCACCGGGAGCTGTTTTTT,few,TRBJ2-2,-,TRBV5-4
CASSLRGQETQYF,TGTGCCAGCAGCTTACGGGGGCAAGAGACCCAGTACTTC,-,TRBJ2-5,-,TRBV11-3
CASSPGQATYEQYF,TGTGCCAGCAGCCCGGGACAGGCTACCTACGAGCAGTACTTC,-,TRBJ2-7,TRBD1,TRBV5-4
CASSPLWRGDSYEQYF,TGTGCCAGTAGCCCCCTTTGGCGGGGGGACTCCTACGAGCAGTACTTC,-,TRBJ2-7,TRBD2,TRBV19
CASSEVSYYGYTF,TGTGCCAGCAGTGAAGTGAGTTACTATGGCTACACCTTC,few,TRBJ1-2,-,TRBV6-1
CASSRRGGFNTGELFF,TGCGCCAGCAGCCGGAGGGGGGGTTTTAACACCGGGGAGCTGTTTTTT,-,TRBJ2-2,-,TRBV4-1